A single T cell receptor beta chain is shown here with its context. Trimming pared 3 bases from V and 0 bases from J, leaving 14 bases between. Germline CDR1 reads SGHRS; CDR2 reads YFSETQ. This CDR3 region has 16 residues. The record originates from a study of blood T cell repertoires in COVID-19. At the level of the study: Material from acute and convalescent COVID-19 was sourced from the United States, Italy and Spain. Sample material is recorded as cDNA or gDNA derived from T cells, B-cell-depleted T cells, or PBMCs.

In the original analysis: It was from reference gene primer amplification that nucleated cell counts were estimated. Some clones are missing from TCRdb's copy, which holds only in-frame ones; the method was immunoSEQ multiplex PCR. Clone size and V and J calls were adopted from that table, with D and trimming inferred from the DNA. The table shows 100,000 to 150,000 clones, with 80% to 90% occurring only once. This sequence was found in a man aged 35 to 55 with acute or convalescent COVID-19. The V call is TRBV5-1, the J call TRBJ2-3; D unresolved. Sample: peripheral blood. The CDR3, as DNA: TGCGCCAGCAGCTCCAGTCCCATGGCTAGCACAGATACGCAGTATTTT. This translates into CASSSSPMASTDTQYF.